Listed here are 8 T cell receptor beta chains from one sample, sequenced in a study of T cell repertoires in cytomegalovirus infection. TCRdb reprocessed the reads via MiXCR and lists one record per CDR3 protein. The sample includes some 180,000 distinct CDR3 sequences, roughly 9% of them seen just once. Sequencing input: PBMCs. The receptors stem from a human donor in good health (CMV status not recorded). Some clones in this sample may be carry-over from other donors' samples.

This clonotype occurred many times. The V and J genes are TRBV7-2 and TRBJ1-3; D unclear. Germline V gene sequence: CDR1 SGHTA, CDR2 FQGNSA. The V and J ends lost 5 bases and 3 bases respectively, with 17 bases between them. The CDR3 is made up of 16 amino acids. CDR3 loop: CASSPQHSLIGNTIYF. The DNA of the CDR3 is TGTGCCAGCAGCCCCCAACACAGCCTAATTGGAAACACCATATATTTT.

The chain joins TRBV7-2 to TRBJ1-6; the D is unclear. This CDR3 comprises 12 residues. Trimming removed 2 bases at V and 8 bases at J, with 4 bases between. Germline-derived CDR1 and CDR2 are SGHTA and FQGNSA. For the CDR3, the DNA is TGTGCCAGCAGCTTAAGACATTCACCCCTCCACTTT. Its translation: CASSLRHSPLHF. Filled out from reference TRBV7-2 and TRBJ1-6, the complete variable domain reads GAGVSQSPSNKVTEKGKDVELRCDPISGHTALYWYRQSLGQGLEFLIYFQGNSAPDKSGLPSDRFSAERTGGSVSTLTIQRTQQEDSAVYLCASSLRHSPLHFGNGTRLTVT.

This clonotype came up many times. The chain is built from TRBV6-2 or TRBV6-3 and TRBJ2-5; no definite D call. The CDR3 has 10 amino acids. The V end lost 8 bases, the J end lost 5 bases, and 6 bases lay between the germline ends. Germline CDR1 MNHEY, CDR2 SVGEGT. As DNA, the CDR3 is TGTGCCAGCGGTGTGGAGACCCAGTACTTC. It is translated as CASGVETQYF.

This clonotype was counted many times. The DNA for the CDR3 is TGTGCCAGCAGTTCCAGACAGGGGGTGGCCGGAGGCGAGACCCAGTACTTC. Its protein is CASSSRQGVAGGETQYF. The rearrangement joins TRBV28 to TRBJ2-5, with 9 bases lining up with TRBD1. Trimming removed 4 bases from V and 5 bases from J; junction bases left unmatched: 14. Germline V gives CDR1 MDHEN, CDR2 SYDVKM. The CDR3 spans 17 residues.

DNA of the CDR3: TGTGCCACCAGCCCCAGCCGCCGGGGGAGGACAGATACGCAGTATTTT. Its protein is CATSPSRRGRTDTQYF. This chain connects TRBV15 to TRBJ2-3, with a weak D call TRBD2 (6 bases). This CDR3 has 16 amino acids. From germline, CDR1 is LNHNV and CDR2 YYDKDF (reference sequence). Deletions cut 5 bases from V and 3 bases from J, with 18 bases between.

The chain carries TRBV4-2 and TRBJ2-2; TRBD2 aligns across 10 bases. The CDR3 runs to 19 residues. Looked up from germline, CDR1 is LGHNA and CDR2 is YNFKEQ. The DNA of the CDR3 is TGTCACCATCATTACGGGGCTAGCGGGAGTCTTATTGTCACCGGGGAGCTGTTTTTT. This codes for CHHHYGASGSLIVTGELFF.

This clonotype has only a few counts. The chain joins TRBV4-3 to TRBJ1-2; perhaps TRBD1 as D (6 bases). Trimming removed 0 bases at V and 4 bases at J, with 9 bases between. Germline CDR1 reads LGHNA; CDR2 reads YSLEER. The CDR3 sequence is 14 residues long. Here the CDR3 reads CASSQEGRGYGYTF. The CDR3 DNA reads TGCGCCAGCAGCCAAGAGGGCAGGGGCTATGGCTACACCTTC.

This clonotype was detected a few times. The V and J genes are TRBV19 and TRBJ1-5; D not certain. The CDR3 loop spans 14 amino acids. V shed 6 bases and J shed 4 bases, with 13 bases lying between them. Germline values: CDR1 LNHDA, CDR2 SQIVND (reference sequence). In DNA, the CDR3 is TGTGCCAGTAGGCCACCATTGGGAAATCAGCCCCAGCATTTT. Protein sequence: CASRPPLGNQPQHF.